The present entry profiles one T cell receptor (beta chain) with its context. This clone's antigen is unknown. No base quality information exists; no much larger clone differs at one position. The trial excluded patients who had a history of autoimmune disease or who were on systemic immunosuppression. Peripheral blood for TCR sequencing was drawn from every dose cohort at baseline, at cycle 4 day 1 and at cycle 7 day 1. Samples came from an open-label, multicenter, first-in-human phase I dose-escalation trial of ivuxolimab. The trial enrolled adults with locally advanced or metastatic head and neck squamous cell, hepatocellular, melanoma or renal cell carcinoma. Before TCR sequencing, CD4+ T cells and CD8+ T cells from peripheral blood were sorted into separate populations. To sequence the TCRbeta CDR3 region, genomic DNA was isolated from the sorted cells. The immunoSEQ Assay was used for sequencing of TCRbeta CDR3 regions. Drawn from immuneACCESS, this table holds only the in-frame rearrangements with V and J called that TCRdb kept. Clones are partly lost; checked studies trace under half to an unresolved V gene and leave the rest unexplained. The sample table holds tens of thousands of clones, of which 70% to 90% were seen once. The leading ten clones occupy 2.5% to 4% of the sample.

This sample stems from a study of OX40 agonist ivuxolimab in advanced cancers. Regarding the complete study: Ivuxolimab was an agonistic, fully human IgG2 monoclonal antibody directed against OX40 (CD134), a costimulatory receptor. Intravenous ivuxolimab was administered to patients every 2 weeks at six dose levels: 0.01, 0.1, 0.3, 1.5, 3 and 10 mg/kg. Among the approximately 54 dose-escalation patients, around 20 had hepatocellular carcinoma, 15 or so melanoma, 9 renal cell carcinoma and 9 head and neck cancer. In the dose-escalation cohort, 82.7% of patients were male, and the mean age was around 60 years, with a range of about 23 to 80. Patients were allowed to have had prior anti-PD-1, anti-PD-L1 or anti-CTLA-4 therapy, and 30% to 40% of the dose-escalation patients had been treated with checkpoint inhibitors. Three dose-escalation patients achieved partial responses, one with hepatocellular carcinoma and two with cutaneous melanoma. Peripheral TCRbeta sequencing aimed to test whether ivuxolimab altered TCR sequence diversity and caused clonal T-cell expansion. The paper covers the monotherapy dose-escalation part of the phase I ivuxolimab trial, which included N of about 56 patients. What the research found in general, with its limitations: The antigen specificity of the clonally expanded peripheral T cells was not determined. Low levels of normalized T-cell clonal expansion were also seen in some nonresponding patients. After ivuxolimab, CD8+ T cells had more expanded clones than CD4+ T cells on average. At doses of 0.1 to 3.0 mg/kg, clonal expansion of both CD4+ and CD8+ T cells in blood was seen between baseline and week 6. In partial responders in the 0.1-3.0 mg/kg groups, normalized peripheral clonal expansion was found to be among the lowest, especially among CD8+ T cells.

CDR1 MNHEY and CDR2 SVGAGI are derived from the germline V gene. Its CDR3 holds 11 amino acids, cysteine through phenylalanine. Only the CDR3 part of the read is kept: 33 bases, read in frame from the first base. Trimming at the junction amounts to 5 bases on V and 10 bases on J, and the germline ends lie 11 bases apart. This chain joins TRBV6-5 to TRBJ1-2; the D gene cannot be named for sure. This specimen was CD4+ or CD8+ T cells sorted from blood, taken in a trial of the OX40 agonist ivuxolimab. This sequence originates from an adult with an advanced solid tumor such as melanoma, head and neck, liver or kidney cancer. Read as DNA, the sequence is TGTGCCAGCAGTGTTCCCCGTCACTACACCTTC. Translated, this is CASSVPRHYTF.